The T cell receptor (beta chain) under discussion was sequenced for a study of T cells in localized non-small cell lung cancer. Overall study results and limits: Highest T cell clonality was seen in uninvolved adjacent lung, surpassing that measured in tumor. Those with higher blood T cell density had longer overall survival. In adjacent lung appeared a median 57 of the top 100 tumor clones.

Notes on this clone: Its antigen remains unknown.

The CDR3 loop spans 13 amino acids. The germline V and J ends were trimmed by 0 bases and 2 bases, with 5 bases remaining between them. Per the germline V gene, CDR1 is SGHRS and CDR2 is YFSETQ. The repertoire was sequenced with immunoSEQ multiplex PCR; TCRdb's copy has only in-frame clones and lacks some. The sample has tens of thousands of clones, 80% seen once. V gene TRBV5-1 combines with J gene TRBJ1-1; D remains unclear. The clonotype comes from a woman aged 40 to 75 with stage II lung adenocarcinoma. The input for sequencing was PBMCs, taken before any cancer treatment. CDR3: CASSLAVNTEAFF. CDR3 nucleotides: TGCGCCAGCAGCTTGGCAGTTAACACTGAAGCTTTCTTT.